Below, 3 T cell receptor beta chains from the same sample are listed, as sequenced in a study of vaccination and CD4 T cells after COVID-19. Antigen specificity for these receptors is unknown. Time point given: late sampling 161 to 241 days after vaccination in three convalescent patients. Treatment specified: roughly 11-day PBMC culture with coronavirus spike peptide pools or control peptides (ViraFEST assay). At the Johns Hopkins FTIC core, DNA taken from cultured CD4+ T cells was sequenced by way of the Oncomine TCR Beta short-read assay. MiXCR was run by TCRdb on the PCR reads, yielding one entry per CDR3 protein. The table lists roughly 19,000 distinct CDR3 sequences, around 40% of them singletons. The specimen was CD4+ T cells from blood, cultured in vitro, collected about 7 months after SARS-CoV-2 vaccination. Receptors were obtained from a human donor who had recovered from COVID-19.

The J gene is TRBJ1-2, the V gene TRBV6-1; perhaps TRBD1 as D (5 bases). Between the trimmed V and J ends, which lost 6 bases and 3 bases, there was a span of 5 bases. Germline V CDR1 and CDR2: MNHNS, SASEGT. The CDR3 loop spans 11 amino acids. CDR3 bases: TGTGCCAGCAGGACAGACTATGGCTACACCTTC. As protein: CASRTDYGYTF.

CDR3 region: CSASGDRNQPQHF. The CDR3 region has the DNA TGCAGTGCCTCTGGGGACCGCAATCAGCCCCAGCATTTT. The chain combines TRBV20-1 with TRBJ1-5; TRBD1 is a possible D gene (5 bases). V lost 6 bases and J 2 bases, leaving 11 bases between the germline ends. Germline-derived CDR1 and CDR2 are DFQATT and SNEGSKA (reference sequence). CDR3 length equals 13 residues.

This chain joins TRBV21-1 and TRBJ2-5; the table's D gene call, TRBD2, was not cross checked with the DNA. TRBV21-1 is classified as a pseudogene. The CDR3 spans 15 residues. This CDR3 reads CASSRRNSAGETQYF. CDR3 nucleotide sequence: TGTGCCAGCAGCCGACGGAACTCCGCGGGAGAGACCCAGTACTTC.